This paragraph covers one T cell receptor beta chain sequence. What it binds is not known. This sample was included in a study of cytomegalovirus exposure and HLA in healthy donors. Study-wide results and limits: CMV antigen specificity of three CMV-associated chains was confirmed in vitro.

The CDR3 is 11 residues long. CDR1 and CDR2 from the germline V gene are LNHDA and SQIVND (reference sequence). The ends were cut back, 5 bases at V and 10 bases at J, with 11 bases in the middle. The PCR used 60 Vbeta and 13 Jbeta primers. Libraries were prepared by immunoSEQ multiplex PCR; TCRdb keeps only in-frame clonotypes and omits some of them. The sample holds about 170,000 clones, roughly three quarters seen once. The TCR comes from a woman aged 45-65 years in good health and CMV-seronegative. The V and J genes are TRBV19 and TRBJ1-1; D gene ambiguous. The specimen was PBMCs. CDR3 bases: TGTGCCAGTAGTCGAGAGCGGCGAGCTTTCTTT. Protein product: CASSRERRAFF. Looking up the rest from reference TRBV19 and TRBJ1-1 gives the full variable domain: DGGITQSPKYLFRKEGQNVTLSCEQNLNHDAMYWYRQDPGQGLRLIYYSQIVNDFQKGDIAEGYSVSREKKESFPLTVTSAQKNPTAFYLCASSRERRAFFGQGTRLTVV.